This TCR beta chain was recorded in a study of early T cells in non-severe SARS-CoV-2 infection. For the study at large: Sequenced material consisted of bulk RNA (from unsorted whole blood), and chains were unpaired.

This clonotype was found a few times. Its target is not known. The protocol attached unique molecular identifiers to individual cDNA molecules. One entry per CDR3 protein results from TCRdb running MiXCR on the 5' RACE reads. The sample lists around 81,000 distinct CDR3 sequences, 13% to 15% occurring once. General study results and limits: Using VDJdb, the matching emphasized anti-spike CD8 responses while missing private and CD4 specificities.

The CDR3 loop spans 11 amino acids. CDR1 is DFQATT and CDR2 is SNEGSKA in the germline V gene (reference sequence). The material sequenced was whole blood. The clonotype was recovered from an adult who was a healthcare worker with PCR-confirmed SARS-CoV-2 infection or an uninfected control (not recorded which). The rearrangement joins TRBV20-1 to TRBJ1-1; D call uncertain. The CDR3 DNA sequence: TGCAGCAGCGGACCCAACACTGAAGCTTTCTTT. Protein sequence: CSSGPNTEAFF.